Each of the 11 T cell receptor beta chains below was sequenced from the same sample in a study of neurological immune-mediated disorders. TCRdb re-analysed the 5' RACE reads in MiXCR, keeping a single row per CDR3 protein. The top ten clones hold approximately 5.8% of a sample with about 84,000 distinct CDR3 sequences, approximately 4.6% of them seen once. Documented time point: longitudinal time-point 3. The specimen was PBMCs. Receptor source: a woman in her sixties with multiple sclerosis.

In this sample, this clonotype turned up many times. The V call is TRBV28, the J call TRBJ1-1; 7 positions match TRBD1. The CDR3 spans 15 residues. In germline, CDR1 is MDHEN, CDR2 SYDVKM. Trimming at V came to 6 bases and at J to 1 base, leaving 8 bases not matched to a gene. CDR3 loop: CASRPPGQPNTEAFF. The CDR3 nucleotides read TGTGCCAGCAGGCCCCCGGGACAGCCGAACACTGAAGCTTTCTTT.

Ten or more counts support this clonotype. This chain links TRBV28 with TRBJ2-6, with 8 bases identical to TRBD1. CDR3 length equals 17 residues. Germline V gives CDR1 MDHEN, CDR2 SYDVKM. V shed 4 bases and J 2 bases; nucleotides not matched to a gene: 7. CDR3 nucleotides: TGTGCCAGCAGTTCAGATCCAGGGGGCGCTGGGGCCAACGTCCTGACTTTC. Amino acids: CASSSDPGGAGANVLTF.

In this sample, this clonotype turned up many times. The chain couples TRBV3-1 to TRBJ1-6; a weak D match, TRBD1 (5 bases). Germline V gene lookup returns CDR1 LGHDT and CDR2 YNNKEL (reference sequence). This CDR3 is 12 amino acids long. V gave up 4 bases and J gave up 8 bases, with 6 bases separating them. The CDR3 loop reads CASSLRDSPLHF. The CDR3 coding sequence is TGTGCCAGCAGCCTCAGGGATTCACCCCTCCACTTT.

This clonotype has ten or more counts. This rearrangement joins TRBV5-1 to TRBJ1-1; 8 nucleotides align to TRBD1. The CDR3 loop spans 15 amino acids. After removal of 2 bases from V and 1 base from J, the junction contained 4 bases not matched to a gene. Germline loops: CDR1 SGHRS, CDR2 YFSETQ. The CDR3 coding sequence is TGCGCCAGCAGCTTTTCAGGGGGCGAGAACACTGAAGCTTTCTTT. Translated, it gives CASSFSGGENTEAFF.

This clonotype showed up many times. The chain has TRBV5-1 and TRBJ2-1, with 7 bases identical to TRBD1. V was clipped by 4 bases and J by 7 bases; unmatched bases: 5. The CDR3 spans 13 residues. The germline CDR1 and CDR2 sequences are SGHRS and YFSETQ. In DNA, the CDR3 is TGCGCCAGCAGCGCCGGGACAGCGAATGAGCAGTTCTTC. Protein product: CASSAGTANEQFF.

This clonotype was picked up many times. V gene TRBV14 combines with J gene TRBJ1-2; weak D call: TRBD1 (6 bases). The length of the CDR3 is 17 residues. The germline V gene encodes CDR1 SGHDN and CDR2 FVKESK. The V and J ends lost 4 bases and 2 bases respectively, with 20 bases between them. In DNA, the CDR3 is TGTGCCAGCAGCCGCCTAAGAGGCGAGGGACACAACTATGGCTACACCTTC. It encodes CASSRLRGEGHNYGYTF. Together with reference TRBV14 and TRBJ1-2, the CDR3 gives the full variable domain: EAGVTQFPSHSVIEKGQTVTLRCDPISGHDNLYWYRRVMGKEIKFLLHFVKESKQDESGMPNNRFLAERTGGTYSTLKVQPAELEDSGVYFCASSRLRGEGHNYGYTFGSGTRLTVV.

This clonotype was detected ten times or more. The gene calls are TRBV10-1 and TRBJ2-5, with TRBD2 identical over 7 bases. The CDR3 consists of 16 residues. Germline-derived CDR1 and CDR2 are WNHNN and SYGVQD (reference sequence). J was trimmed by 5 bases and V by 4 bases; bases with no gene match: 13. The CDR3 nucleotides read TGCGCCAGCAGTGGGGGTCCGGACTTCGGGGGGGAGACCCAGTACTTC. It specifies CASSGGPDFGGETQYF.

In this sample, this clonotype turned up many times. This rearrangement joins TRBV20-1 to TRBJ2-1; 8 bases align to TRBD2. There are 15 residues in the CDR3. V lost 2 bases to trimming and J lost 1 base; unmatched junction nucleotides: 4. Germline V gives CDR1 DFQATT, CDR2 SNEGSKA (reference sequence). As DNA, the CDR3 is TGCAGTGCTAGACCCAGCGGGGGATCCTACAATGAGCAGTTCTTC. It specifies CSARPSGGSYNEQFF.

This clonotype was counted many times. The rearrangement joins TRBV7-9 to TRBJ2-1, with D possibly being TRBD2 (6 bases). Trimming left V 6 bases short and J 5 bases short, with 14 bases between. The germline gives CDR1 SEHNR, CDR2 FQNEAQ (reference sequence). The CDR3 has 14 amino acids. This chain's CDR3 is CASRETSLDNEQFF. CDR3 bases: TGTGCCAGCAGGGAGACTAGTTTGGACAATGAGCAGTTCTTC.

This clonotype turned up a few times. Being one base from a much bigger clone, this may be a read error. The genes are TRBV20-1 and TRBJ2-7; 10 positions agree with TRBD2. CDR3 length: 15 residues. Trimming cost V 0 bases and J 5 bases; bases outside gene matches: 7. CDR1 and CDR2 (germline): DFQATT, SNEGSKA (reference sequence). The CDR3 is CSARDGAGGPNEQYF. The CDR3, as DNA: TGCAGTGCTAGAGATGGAGCGGGGGGGCCCAACGAGCAGTACTTC.

This clonotype was counted many times. This sequence joins TRBV5-1 and TRBJ1-3; D might be TRBD1 (5 bases). Germline V gene data show CDR1 as SGHRS and CDR2 as YFSETQ. The CDR3 is 17 amino acids. Trimming removed 0 bases at V and 0 bases at J, with 13 bases between. The CDR3 loop reads CASSLVARALSGNTIYF. CDR3 in DNA: TGCGCCAGCAGCTTGGTGGCCAGGGCGCTCTCTGGAAACACCATATATTTT. The variable domain in full, with the rest retrieved from reference TRBV5-1 and TRBJ1-3, is KAGVTQTPRYLIKTRGQQVTLSCSPISGHRSVSWYQQTPGQGLQFLFEYFSETQRNKGNFPGRFSGRQFSNSRSEMNVSTLELGDSALYLCASSLVARALSGNTIYFGEGSWLTVV.